This T cell receptor (beta chain) comes out of a study of blood T cell repertoires in COVID-19. In the study overall: Samples taken during acute and convalescent COVID-19 were collected in the United States, Italy and Spain. T cells, B-cell-depleted T cells, or PBMCs supplied cDNA or gDNA.

In the source study's methods: The assay estimated nucleated cells by amplifying reference gene primers. The data were produced by immunoSEQ multiplex PCR, yet TCRdb's version contains in-frame clones alone and is incomplete. V and J calls and clone size are given by that table; D and trimming were obtained from the DNA. The sample holds around 240,000 clones, around 85% seen once. Trimming pared 2 bases from V and 12 bases from J, leaving 5 bases between. The CDR3 covers 11 residues. Enrolled through a virtual design, the participants were between roughly 18 and 100 years of age and came from about two dozen US areas.

This TCR was recovered from a woman aged 50 to 60 who had recovered from COVID-19. The specimen was PBMCs or T cells enriched from blood (not recorded which). This sequence joins TRBV12-3 or TRBV12-4 and TRBJ1-6; D gene unclear. The CDR3 protein is CASSLPKPLHF. The CDR3 nucleotides are TGTGCCAGCAGTTTACCCAAACCCCTCCACTTT.